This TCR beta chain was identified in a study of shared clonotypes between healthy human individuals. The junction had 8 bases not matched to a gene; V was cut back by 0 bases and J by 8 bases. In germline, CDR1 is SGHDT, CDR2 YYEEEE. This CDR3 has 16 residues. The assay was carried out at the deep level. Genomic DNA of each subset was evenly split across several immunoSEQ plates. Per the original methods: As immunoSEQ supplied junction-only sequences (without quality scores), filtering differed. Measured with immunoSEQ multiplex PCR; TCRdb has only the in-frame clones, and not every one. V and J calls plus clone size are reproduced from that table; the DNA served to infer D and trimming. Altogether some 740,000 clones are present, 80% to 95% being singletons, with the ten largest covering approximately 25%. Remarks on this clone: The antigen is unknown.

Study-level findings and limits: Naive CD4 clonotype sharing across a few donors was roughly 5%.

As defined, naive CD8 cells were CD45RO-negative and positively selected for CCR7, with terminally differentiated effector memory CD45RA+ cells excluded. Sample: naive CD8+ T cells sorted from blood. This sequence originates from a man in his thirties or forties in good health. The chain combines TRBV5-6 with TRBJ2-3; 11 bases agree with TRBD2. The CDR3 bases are TGTGCCAGCAGCTTGGAACTAGCGGGAGAGTGGGGTACGCAGTATTTT. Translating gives CASSLELAGEWGTQYF.